This T cell receptor beta chain was profiled in a study of T cell responses to AZD1222 COVID-19 vaccine. General study points: Females made up more of the donors, who were largely white British, and clonal diversity may have come out too low.

Sequenced by immunoSEQ multiplex PCR; TCRdb stores in-frame clones only, minus some. This sample yields roughly 120,000 clones, of which 91% are seen a single time; approximately 7.9% belongs to the top ten. Germline V gene sequence: CDR1 MNHEY, CDR2 SVGAGI. V was cut by 4 bases and J by 3 bases, with 9 bases left in between. The CDR3 length is 13 residues. Comments on this clone: The antigen remains unidentified.

V usage is TRBV6-5 and J usage is TRBJ2-5; the D gene is possibly TRBD2 (5 bases). This receptor was identified in an adult in good health. Sequencing used peripheral blood, obtained on day 0 of AZD1222 vaccination. CDR3 region: CASSWAGEETQYF. The DNA of the CDR3 is TGTGCCAGCAGTTGGGCCGGGGAAGAGACCCAGTACTTC.